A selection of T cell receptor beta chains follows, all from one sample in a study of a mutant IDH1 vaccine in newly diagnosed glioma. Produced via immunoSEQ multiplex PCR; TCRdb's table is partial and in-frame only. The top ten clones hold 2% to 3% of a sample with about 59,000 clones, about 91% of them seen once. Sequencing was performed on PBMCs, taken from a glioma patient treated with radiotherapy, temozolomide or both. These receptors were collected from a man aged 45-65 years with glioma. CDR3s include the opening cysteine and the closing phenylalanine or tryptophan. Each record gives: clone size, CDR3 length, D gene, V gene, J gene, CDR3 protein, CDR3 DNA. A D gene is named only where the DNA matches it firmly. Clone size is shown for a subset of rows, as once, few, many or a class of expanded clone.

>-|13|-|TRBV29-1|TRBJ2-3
CSVVGGLTDTQYF
TGCAGCGTTGTAGGGGGACTCACAGATACGCAGTATTTT
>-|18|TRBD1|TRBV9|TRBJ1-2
CASSGARDRGSPYYGYTF
TGTGCCAGCAGCGGTGCCCGGGACAGGGGGTCCCCCTACTATGGCTACACCTTC
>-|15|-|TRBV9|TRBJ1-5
CASSVGSGNNQPQHF
TGTGCCAGCAGCGTAGGGTCCGGGAACAATCAGCCCCAGCATTTT
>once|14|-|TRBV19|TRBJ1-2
CATHDSVGNYGYTF
TGTGCCACCCATGACAGCGTGGGTAACTATGGCTACACCTTC
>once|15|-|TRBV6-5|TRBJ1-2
CASSPPVGGVYGYTF
TGTGCCAGCAGTCCCCCCGTAGGTGGGGTCTATGGCTACACCTTC
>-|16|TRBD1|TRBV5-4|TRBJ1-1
CASSWGDREKNTEAFF
TGTGCCAGCAGCTGGGGGGACAGGGAGAAGAACACTGAAGCTTTCTTT
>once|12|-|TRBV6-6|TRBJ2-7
CASSYSVREQYF
TGTGCCAGCAGTTACTCAGTCCGCGAGCAGTACTTC
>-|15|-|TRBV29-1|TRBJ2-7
CSVADPGLPSYEQYF
TGCAGCGTCGCCGATCCGGGACTGCCCTCCTACGAGCAGTACTTC
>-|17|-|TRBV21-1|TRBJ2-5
CASSKVLPGGYQETQYF
TGTGCCAGCAGCAAAGTACTGCCGGGGGGGTACCAAGAGACCCAGTACTTC
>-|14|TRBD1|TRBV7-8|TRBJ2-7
CASSLGDRGSEQYF
TGTGCCAGCAGCCTGGGGGACAGGGGAAGCGAGCAGTACTTC